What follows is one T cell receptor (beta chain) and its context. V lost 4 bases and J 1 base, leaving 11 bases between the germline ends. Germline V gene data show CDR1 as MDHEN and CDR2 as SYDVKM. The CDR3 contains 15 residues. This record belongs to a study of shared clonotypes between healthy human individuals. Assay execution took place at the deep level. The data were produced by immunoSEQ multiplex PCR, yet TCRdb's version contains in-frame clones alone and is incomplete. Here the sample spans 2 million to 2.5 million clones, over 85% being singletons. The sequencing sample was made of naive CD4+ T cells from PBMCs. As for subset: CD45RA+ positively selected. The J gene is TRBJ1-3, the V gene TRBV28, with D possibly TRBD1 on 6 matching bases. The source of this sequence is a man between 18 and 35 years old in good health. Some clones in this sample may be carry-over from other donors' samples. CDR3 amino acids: CASSSLQGSGNTIYF. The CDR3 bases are TGTGCCAGCAGTTCCCTACAGGGATCTGGAAACACCATATATTTT.